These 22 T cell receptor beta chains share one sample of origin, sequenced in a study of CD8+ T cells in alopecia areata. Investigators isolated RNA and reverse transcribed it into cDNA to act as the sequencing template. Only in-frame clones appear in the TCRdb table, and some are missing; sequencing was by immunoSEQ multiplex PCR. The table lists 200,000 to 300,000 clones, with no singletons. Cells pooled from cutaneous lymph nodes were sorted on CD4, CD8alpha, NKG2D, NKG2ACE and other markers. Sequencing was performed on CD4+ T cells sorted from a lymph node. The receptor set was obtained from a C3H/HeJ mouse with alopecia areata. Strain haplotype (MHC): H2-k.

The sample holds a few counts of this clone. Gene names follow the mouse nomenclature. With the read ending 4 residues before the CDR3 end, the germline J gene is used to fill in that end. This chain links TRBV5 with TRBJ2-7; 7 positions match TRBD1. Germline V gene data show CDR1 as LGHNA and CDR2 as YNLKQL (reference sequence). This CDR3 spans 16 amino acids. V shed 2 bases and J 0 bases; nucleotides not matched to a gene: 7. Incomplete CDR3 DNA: TGTGCCAGCAGCCAAATCTCCACAGGGGTCTCCTAT. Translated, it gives CASSQISTGVSY. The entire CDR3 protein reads CASSQISTGVSYEQYF.

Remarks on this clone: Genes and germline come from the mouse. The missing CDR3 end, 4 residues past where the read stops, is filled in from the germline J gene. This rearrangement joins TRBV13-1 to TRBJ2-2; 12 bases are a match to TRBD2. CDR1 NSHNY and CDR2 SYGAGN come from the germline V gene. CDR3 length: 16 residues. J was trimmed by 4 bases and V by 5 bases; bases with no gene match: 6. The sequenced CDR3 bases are TGTGCCAGCAGAGACTGGGGGGGCGCCGGCACCGGG. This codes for CASRDWGGAGTG. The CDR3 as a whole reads CASRDWGGAGTGQLYF.

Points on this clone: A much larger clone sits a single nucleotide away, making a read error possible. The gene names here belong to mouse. CDR3 sequence reads: CASGPGTGDSDYTF. The DNA read from the CDR3 is TGTGCCAGCGGTCCCGGGACAGGGGACTCC. The V call is TRBV13-2, the J call TRBJ1-2; 10 bases agree with TRBD1. Read sequence stops 4 residues before the CDR3 end, and the germline J gene provides the missing end. The J segment lost 3 bases and the V segment lost 4 bases, leaving 3 bases of the junction unmatched. The CDR3 runs to 14 residues. The germline CDR1 and CDR2 sequences are NNHNN and SYGAGS (reference sequence).

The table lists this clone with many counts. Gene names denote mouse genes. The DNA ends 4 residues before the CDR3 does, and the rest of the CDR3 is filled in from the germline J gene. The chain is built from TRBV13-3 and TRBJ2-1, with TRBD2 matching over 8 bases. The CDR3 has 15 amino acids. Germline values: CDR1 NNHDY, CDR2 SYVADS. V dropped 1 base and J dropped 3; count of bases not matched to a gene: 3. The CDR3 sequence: CASSDLGGTYAEQFF. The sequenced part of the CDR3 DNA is TGTGCCAGCAGTGATTTGGGGGGGACCTATGCT.

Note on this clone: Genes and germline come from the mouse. Partial CDR3 DNA: TGTGCCAGCGGTGATCTCTGGGGGGTTAGTCAAAAC. As protein: CASGDLWGVSQN. The entire CDR3 is CASGDLWGVSQNTLYF. The chain couples TRBV13-2 to TRBJ2-4, with 8 positions matching TRBD2. The CDR3 end falls 4 residues outside the read, so it is completed with the germline J gene. CDR3 length equals 16 residues. Germline CDR1 is NNHNN and CDR2 is SYGAGS (reference sequence). V lost 1 base and J lost 0; bases outside the gene matches: 4.

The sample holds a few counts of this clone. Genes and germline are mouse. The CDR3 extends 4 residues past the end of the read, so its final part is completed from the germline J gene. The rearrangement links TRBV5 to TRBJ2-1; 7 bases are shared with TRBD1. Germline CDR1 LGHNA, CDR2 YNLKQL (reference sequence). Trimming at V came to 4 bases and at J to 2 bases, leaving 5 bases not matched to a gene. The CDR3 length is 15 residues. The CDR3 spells CASSPSGQHYAEQFF. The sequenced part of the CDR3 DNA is TGTGCCAGCAGCCCCTCGGGACAGCACTATGCT.

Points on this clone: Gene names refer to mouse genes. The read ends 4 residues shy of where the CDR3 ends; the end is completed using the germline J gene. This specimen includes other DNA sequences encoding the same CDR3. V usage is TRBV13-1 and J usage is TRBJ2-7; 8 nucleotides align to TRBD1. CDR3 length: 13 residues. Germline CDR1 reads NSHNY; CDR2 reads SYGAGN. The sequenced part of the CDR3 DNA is TGTGCCAGCAGCCCTGACAGGGGATAT. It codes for CASSPDRGY. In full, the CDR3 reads CASSPDRGYEQYF.

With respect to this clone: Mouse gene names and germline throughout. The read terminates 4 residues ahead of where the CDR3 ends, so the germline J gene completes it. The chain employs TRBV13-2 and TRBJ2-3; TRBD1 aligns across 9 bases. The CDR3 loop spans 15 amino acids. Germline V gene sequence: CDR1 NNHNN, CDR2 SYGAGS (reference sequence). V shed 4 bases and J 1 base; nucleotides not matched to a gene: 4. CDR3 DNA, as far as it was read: TGTGCCAGCGGTTTCCGGGACAGGGGTGCAGAA. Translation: CASGFRDRGAE. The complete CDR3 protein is CASGFRDRGAETLYF.

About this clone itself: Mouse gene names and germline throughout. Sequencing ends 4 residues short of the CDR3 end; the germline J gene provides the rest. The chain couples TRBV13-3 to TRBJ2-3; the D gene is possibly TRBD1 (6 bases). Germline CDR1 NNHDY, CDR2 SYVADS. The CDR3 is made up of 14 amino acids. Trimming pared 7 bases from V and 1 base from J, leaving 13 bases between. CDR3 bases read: TGTGCCAGCCGGGGACAAGGCGGTGCAGAA. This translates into CASRGQGGAE. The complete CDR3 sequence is CASRGQGGAETLYF.

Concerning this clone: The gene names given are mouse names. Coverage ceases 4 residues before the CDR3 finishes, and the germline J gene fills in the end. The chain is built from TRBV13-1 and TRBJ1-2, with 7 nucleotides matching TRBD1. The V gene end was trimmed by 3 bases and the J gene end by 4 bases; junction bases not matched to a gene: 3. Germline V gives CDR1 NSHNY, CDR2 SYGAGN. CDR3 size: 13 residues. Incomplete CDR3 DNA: TGTGCCAGCAGTGCCGCAGGGGGCTCC. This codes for CASSAAGGS. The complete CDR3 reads CASSAAGGSDYTF.

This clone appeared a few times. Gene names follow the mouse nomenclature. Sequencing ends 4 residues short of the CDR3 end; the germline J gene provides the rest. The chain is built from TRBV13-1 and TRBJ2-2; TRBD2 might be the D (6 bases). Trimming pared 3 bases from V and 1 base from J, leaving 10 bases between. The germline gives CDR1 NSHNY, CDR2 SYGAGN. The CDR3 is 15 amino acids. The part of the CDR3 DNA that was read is TGTGCCAGCAGTGCACTGGGCGAAAACACCGGG. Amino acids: CASSALGENTG. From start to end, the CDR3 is CASSALGENTGQLYF.

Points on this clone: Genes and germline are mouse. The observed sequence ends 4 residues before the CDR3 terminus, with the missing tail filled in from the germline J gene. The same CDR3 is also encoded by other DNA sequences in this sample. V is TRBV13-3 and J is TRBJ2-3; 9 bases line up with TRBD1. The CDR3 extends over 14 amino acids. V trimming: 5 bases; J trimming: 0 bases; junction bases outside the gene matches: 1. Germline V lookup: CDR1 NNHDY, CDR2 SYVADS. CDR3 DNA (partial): TGTGCCAGCAGGGACAGGGGAAGTGCAGAA. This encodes CASRDRGSAE. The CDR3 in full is CASRDRGSAETLYF.

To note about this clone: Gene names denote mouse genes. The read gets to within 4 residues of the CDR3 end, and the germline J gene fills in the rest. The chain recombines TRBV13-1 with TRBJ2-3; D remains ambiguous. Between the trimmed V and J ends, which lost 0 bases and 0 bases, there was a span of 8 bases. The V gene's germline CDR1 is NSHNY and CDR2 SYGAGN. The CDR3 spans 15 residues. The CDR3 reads CASSDEPVSAETLYF. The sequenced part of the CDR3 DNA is TGTGCCAGCAGTGATGAGCCTGTTAGTGCAGAA.

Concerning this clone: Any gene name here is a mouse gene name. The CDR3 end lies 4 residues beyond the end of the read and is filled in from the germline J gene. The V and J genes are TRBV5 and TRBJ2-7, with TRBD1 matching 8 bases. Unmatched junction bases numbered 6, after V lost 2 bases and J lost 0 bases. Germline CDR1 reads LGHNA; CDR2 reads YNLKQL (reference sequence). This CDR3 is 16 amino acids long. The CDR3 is CASSQTQTGGSYEQYF. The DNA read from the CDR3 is TGTGCCAGCAGCCAAACACAAACAGGGGGCTCCTAT.

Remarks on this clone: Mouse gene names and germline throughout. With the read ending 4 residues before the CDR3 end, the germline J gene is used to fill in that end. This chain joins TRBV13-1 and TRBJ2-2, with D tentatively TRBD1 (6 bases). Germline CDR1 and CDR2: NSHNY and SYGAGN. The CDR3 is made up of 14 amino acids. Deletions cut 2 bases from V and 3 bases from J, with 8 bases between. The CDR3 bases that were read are TGTGCCAGCAGTGAATCAGGGGACACCGGG. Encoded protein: CASSESGDTG. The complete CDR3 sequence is CASSESGDTGQLYF.

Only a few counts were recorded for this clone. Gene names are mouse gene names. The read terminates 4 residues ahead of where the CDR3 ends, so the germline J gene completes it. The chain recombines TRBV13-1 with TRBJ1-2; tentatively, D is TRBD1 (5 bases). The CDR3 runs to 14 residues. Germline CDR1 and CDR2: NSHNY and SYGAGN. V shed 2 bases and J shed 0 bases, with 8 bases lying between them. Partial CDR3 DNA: TGTGCCAGCAGTGAGGCCAGGGCAAACTCC. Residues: CASSEARANS. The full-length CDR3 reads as CASSEARANSDYTF.

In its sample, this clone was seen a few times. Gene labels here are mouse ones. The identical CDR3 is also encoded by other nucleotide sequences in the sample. CDR3 DNA, as far as it was read: TGTGCCAGCGGTGACTGGGGAGACACCGGG. Translation gives CASGDWGDTG. The CDR3, in full, reads CASGDWGDTGQLYF. The chain uses TRBV13-2 and TRBJ2-2; D might be TRBD2 (6 bases). The read ends 4 residues before the CDR3 terminus; that terminus is restored from the germline J gene. The CDR3 spans 14 residues. Germline values: CDR1 NNHNN, CDR2 SYGAGS (reference sequence). V was pared by 2 bases and J by 3 bases, with 8 bases between.

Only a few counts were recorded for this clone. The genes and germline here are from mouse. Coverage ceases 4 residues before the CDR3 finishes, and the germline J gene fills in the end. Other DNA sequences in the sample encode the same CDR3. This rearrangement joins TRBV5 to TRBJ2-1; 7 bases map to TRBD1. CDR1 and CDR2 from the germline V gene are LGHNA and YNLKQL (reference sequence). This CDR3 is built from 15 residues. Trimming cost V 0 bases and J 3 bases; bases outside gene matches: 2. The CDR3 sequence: CASSQERDSYAEQFF. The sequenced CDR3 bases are TGTGCCAGCAGCCAAGAAAGGGACAGCTATGCT.

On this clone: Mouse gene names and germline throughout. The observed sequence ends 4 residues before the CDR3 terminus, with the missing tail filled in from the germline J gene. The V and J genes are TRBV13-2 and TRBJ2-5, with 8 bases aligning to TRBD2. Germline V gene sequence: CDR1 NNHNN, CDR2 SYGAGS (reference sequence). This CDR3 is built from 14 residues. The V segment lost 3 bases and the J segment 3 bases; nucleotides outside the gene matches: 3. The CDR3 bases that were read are TGTGCCAGCGGTGCACTGGGGGTTCAAGAC. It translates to CASGALGVQD. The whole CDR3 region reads CASGALGVQDTQYF.

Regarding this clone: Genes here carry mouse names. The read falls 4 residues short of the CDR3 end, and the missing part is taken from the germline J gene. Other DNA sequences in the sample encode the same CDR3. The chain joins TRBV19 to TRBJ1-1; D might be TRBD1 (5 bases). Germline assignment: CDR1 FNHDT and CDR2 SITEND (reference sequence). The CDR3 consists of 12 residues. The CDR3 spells CASSIPGREVFF. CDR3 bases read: TGTGCCAGCAGTATTCCAGGGAGA.

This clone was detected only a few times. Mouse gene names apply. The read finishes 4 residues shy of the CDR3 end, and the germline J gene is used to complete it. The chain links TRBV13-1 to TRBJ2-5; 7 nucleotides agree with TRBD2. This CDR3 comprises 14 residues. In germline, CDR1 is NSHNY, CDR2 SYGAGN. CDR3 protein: CASSDLWGKDTQYF. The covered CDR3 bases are TGTGCCAGCAGTGATCTCTGGGGGAAAGAC.

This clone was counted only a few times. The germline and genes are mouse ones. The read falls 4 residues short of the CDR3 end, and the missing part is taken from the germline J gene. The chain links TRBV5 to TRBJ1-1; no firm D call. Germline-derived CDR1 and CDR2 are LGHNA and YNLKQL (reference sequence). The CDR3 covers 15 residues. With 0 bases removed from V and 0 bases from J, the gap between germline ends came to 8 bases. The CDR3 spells CASSQDEQTNTEVFF. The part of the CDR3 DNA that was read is TGTGCCAGCAGCCAAGATGAGCAGACAAACACA.